What follows is one T cell receptor beta chain and its context. The antigen remains unidentified. The data originate from a study of blood T cells in healthy people across ages. The CDR3 length is 14 residues. Trimming took off 5 bases at V and 7 bases at J, with 15 bases between the two ends. From germline, CDR1 is SGHAT and CDR2 FQNNGV. A second PCR, run for 7 to 11 cycles, used a sample-barcoded 5' primer plus a J-beta primer mix. TCRdb called the 5' RACE reads again in MiXCR, with one record for every CDR3 protein. The repertoire holds about 1.4 million distinct CDR3 sequences, approximately 60% seen once, with over 5% in the top ten. Whole-study results and caveats: Any changes in expanded clonotypes were possibly confounded, as donor CMV status remained unknown. Among T cells, TCR beta diversity per million cells dropped roughly linearly as age rose.

This receptor was identified in a man younger than 35 in good health. Material: blood. The chain carries TRBV11-2 and TRBJ2-1; the D is unclear. CDR3 DNA sequence: TGTGCCAGCAGCCAAGCCAGGTTCGGGAATGAGCAGTTCTTC. Protein sequence: CASSQARFGNEQFF. The whole variable domain, remainder taken from reference TRBV11-2 and TRBJ2-1, is EAGVAQSPRYKIIEKRQSVAFWCNPISGHATLYWYQQILGQGPKLLIQFQNNGVVDDSQLPKDRFSAERLKGVDSTLKIQPAKLEDSAVYLCASSQARFGNEQFFGPGTRLTVL.